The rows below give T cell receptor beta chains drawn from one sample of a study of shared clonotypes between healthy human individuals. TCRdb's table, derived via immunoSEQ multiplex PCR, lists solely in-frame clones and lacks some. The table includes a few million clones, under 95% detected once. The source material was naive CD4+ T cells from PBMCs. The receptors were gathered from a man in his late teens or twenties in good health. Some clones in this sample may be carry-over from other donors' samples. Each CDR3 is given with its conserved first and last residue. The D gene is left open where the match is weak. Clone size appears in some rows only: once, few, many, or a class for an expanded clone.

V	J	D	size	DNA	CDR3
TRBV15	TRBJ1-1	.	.	TGTGCCACCAGCAGAGATCGGGGGCGGAACACTGAAGCTTTCTTT	CATSRDRGRNTEAFF
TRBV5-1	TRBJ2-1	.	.	TGCGCCAGCAGCCCCTTCGTCGCGGGATACAATGAGCAGTTCTTC	CASSPFVAGYNEQFF
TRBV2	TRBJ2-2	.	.	TGTGCCAGCAGTTTCGGGAGCTACACCGGGGAGCTGTTTTTT	CASSFGSYTGELFF
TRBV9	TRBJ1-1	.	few	TGTGCCAGCAGCGTTGGGTCAGGGAACACTGAAGCTTTCTTT	CASSVGSGNTEAFF
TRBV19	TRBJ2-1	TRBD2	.	TGTGCCAGTAGTATTCGCGGGAGGGCCGACAATGAGCAGTTCTTC	CASSIRGRADNEQFF
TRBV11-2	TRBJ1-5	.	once	TGTGCCAGCAGCTTCGGCAATCAGCCCCAGCATTTT	CASSFGNQPQHF
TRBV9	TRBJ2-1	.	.	TGTGCCAGCACCGGAGGGGGAAGCTCCTACAATGAGCAGTTCTTC	CASTGGGSSYNEQFF
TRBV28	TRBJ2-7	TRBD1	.	TGTGCCAGCAGTTTATACCCCGGGACAGGCCCGTACGAGCAGTACTTC	CASSLYPGTGPYEQYF
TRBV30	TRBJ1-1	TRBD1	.	TGTGCCTGGACAGGACAGGGGGCTTTGGGCACTGAAGCTTTCTTT	CAWTGQGALGTEAFF
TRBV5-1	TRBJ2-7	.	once	TGCGCCAGCAGCTTGGTGTGGCAGTACGAGCAGTACTTC	CASSLVWQYEQYF
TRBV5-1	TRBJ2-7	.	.	TGCGCCAGCAGCTTGGACAGCGAGCAGTACTTC	CASSLDSEQYF
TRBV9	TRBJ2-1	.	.	TGTGCCAGCAGCGTAGGTGGACCCTACAATGAGCAGTTCTTC	CASSVGGPYNEQFF
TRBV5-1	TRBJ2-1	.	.	TGCGCCAGCAGCTTGGAAACAACTTACAATGAGCAGTTCTTC	CASSLETTYNEQFF
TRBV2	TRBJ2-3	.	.	TGTGCCAGCAGCTCCGCTGGATCAGATACGCAGTATTTT	CASSSAGSDTQYF
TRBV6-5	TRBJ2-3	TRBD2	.	TGTGCCAGCACCGGGCCCCTAGCGGCAGATACGCAGTATTTT	CASTGPLAADTQYF
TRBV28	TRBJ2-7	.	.	TGTGCCAGCAGATGGGGAAGGGACTACGAGCAGTACTTC	CASRWGRDYEQYF
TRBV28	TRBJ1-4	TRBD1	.	TGTGCCAGCAGGGGAGGCTTGGACAGGGGACTCACTAACCTTAATGAAAAACTGTTTTTT	CASRGGLDRGLTNLNEKLFF
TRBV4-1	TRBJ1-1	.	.	TGCGCCAGCAGCCGTACGCTGGGGGTCCCCACTGAAGCTTTCTTT	CASSRTLGVPTEAFF
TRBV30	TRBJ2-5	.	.	TGTGCCTGGAGTGCTGACATTGGGGAGACCCAGTACTTC	CAWSADIGETQYF
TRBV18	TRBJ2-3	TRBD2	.	TGTGCCAGCTCCGGGGGACTAGTCCTAGGCGCAGATACGCAGTATTTT	CASSGGLVLGADTQYF
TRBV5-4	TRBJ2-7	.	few	TGTGCCAGCAGCTTGGAGGCTAACTCCTACGAGCAGTACTTC	CASSLEANSYEQYF
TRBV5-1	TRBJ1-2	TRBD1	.	TGCGCCAGCAGCCAGGGGACAGCTAACTATGGCTACACCTTC	CASSQGTANYGYTF
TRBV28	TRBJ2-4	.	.	TGTGCCAGCAGTTTCGTGGGAGTAGCCAAAAACATTCAGTACTTC	CASSFVGVAKNIQYF
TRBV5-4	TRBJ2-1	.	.	TGTGCCAGCAGCTTGAAAGGGACGGACAATGAGCAGTTCTTC	CASSLKGTDNEQFF
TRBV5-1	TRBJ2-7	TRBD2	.	TGCGCCAGCACTATCTCCCCTAGCGGGAGTGTAGGATCTAAATACGAGCAGTACTTC	CASTISPSGSVGSKYEQYF
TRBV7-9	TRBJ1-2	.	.	TGTGCCAGCAGCCCCGGGACTAACTATGGCTACACCTTC	CASSPGTNYGYTF
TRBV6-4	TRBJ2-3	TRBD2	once	TGTGCCAGCAGTGCGACTAGCGGGAGCCGGACAGATACGCAGTATTTT	CASSATSGSRTDTQYF
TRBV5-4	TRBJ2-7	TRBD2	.	TGTGCCAGCAGTGCGACTAGCGGGAGAATGAACGAGCAGTACTTC	CASSATSGRMNEQYF
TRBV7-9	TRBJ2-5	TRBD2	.	TGTGCCAGCAGCTTAGTTCCCAGCGGGAGTGGGGAGACCCAGTACTTC	CASSLVPSGSGETQYF
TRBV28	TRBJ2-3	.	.	TGTGCCAGCAGTTTTGATAGTAAAGCAGATACGCAGTATTTT	CASSFDSKADTQYF
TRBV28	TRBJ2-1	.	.	TGTGCCAGCAGCAGAGGTGGGGCCTACAATGAGCAGTTCTTC	CASSRGGAYNEQFF
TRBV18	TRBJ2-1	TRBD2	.	TGTGCCAGCTCCCCCATAACTAGCGGGATTGGGGATGAGCAGTTCTTC	CASSPITSGIGDEQFF
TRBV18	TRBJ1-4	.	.	TGTGCCAGCTCACCGCAACAGGGAACTAATGAAAAACTGTTTTTT	CASSPQQGTNEKLFF
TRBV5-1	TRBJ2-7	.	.	TGCGCCAGCAGCTTGGAGGGGGACGCCCGGAGGGGCGAGCAGTACTTC	CASSLEGDARRGEQYF
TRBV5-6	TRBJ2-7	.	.	TGTGCCAGCAGCTGGAGGACGGGGTCAAGGGACGAGCAGTACTTC	CASSWRTGSRDEQYF
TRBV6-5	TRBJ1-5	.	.	TGTGCCAGCAGTTACTCGAGGCTGGGGCAACAGCCCCAGCATTTT	CASSYSRLGQQPQHF
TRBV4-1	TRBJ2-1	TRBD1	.	TGCGCCAGCAGCCAAGGAAGACAGGGGGCTAAAAATGAGCAGTTCTTC	CASSQGRQGAKNEQFF
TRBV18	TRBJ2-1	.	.	TGTGCCAGCTCACCCCCCAGGGACCTCTACAATGAGCAGTTCTTC	CASSPPRDLYNEQFF
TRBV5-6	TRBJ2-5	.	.	TGTGCCAGCAGCTCCAACAGGGAGACCCAGTACTTC	CASSSNRETQYF
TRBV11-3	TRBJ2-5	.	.	TGTGCCAGCAGCCGGACGGCCAAAGAGACCCAGTACTTC	CASSRTAKETQYF
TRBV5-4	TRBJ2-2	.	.	TGTGCCAGCAGCCCGGACGGGAAGAGAACAAACGGGGAGCTGTTTTTT	CASSPDGKRTNGELFF
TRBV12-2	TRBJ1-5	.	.	TGTGCAAGTCGCTTAGCGGGAGGGACAGGGAATCAGCCCCAGCATTTT	CASRLAGGTGNQPQHF
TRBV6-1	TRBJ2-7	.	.	TGTGCCAGCAGTGGCAACTACGAGCAGTACTTC	CASSGNYEQYF
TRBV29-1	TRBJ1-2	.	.	TGCAGCGTTGAAGGTCCCCACCAAAACTATGGCTACACCTTC	CSVEGPHQNYGYTF
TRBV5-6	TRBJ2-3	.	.	TGTGCCAGCAGCTTGGGTGCAGATACGCAGTATTTT	CASSLGADTQYF
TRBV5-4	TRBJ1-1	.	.	TGTGCCAGCAGCTTGGCAGGGGCAGCTTTCTTT	CASSLAGAAFF
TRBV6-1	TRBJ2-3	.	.	TGTGCCAGCAGTGACCTGACCTTTCTGGATACGCAGTATTTT	CASSDLTFLDTQYF
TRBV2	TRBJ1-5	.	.	TGTGCCAGCAGTGTGGGAGGGGCTAATCAGCCCCAGCATTTT	CASSVGGANQPQHF
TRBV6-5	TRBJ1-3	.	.	TGTGCCAGCAGTTACTCGAAAGGGGCTGGAAACACCATATATTTT	CASSYSKGAGNTIYF
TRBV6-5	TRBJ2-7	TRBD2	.	TGTGCCAGCAGTTTACTAGGGGGGACTAGCTCCTACGAGCAGTACTTC	CASSLLGGTSSYEQYF
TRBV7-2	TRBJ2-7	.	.	TGTGCCAGCAGCCTACACCCAGCTGCCTACGAGCAGTACTTC	CASSLHPAAYEQYF
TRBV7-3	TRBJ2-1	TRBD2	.	TGTGCCAGCAGCCCTCAGGGCGGGAGCATCAATGAGCAGTTCTTC	CASSPQGGSINEQFF
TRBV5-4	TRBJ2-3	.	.	TGTGCCAGCAGCTCCTTCAGAGATACGCAGTATTTT	CASSSFRDTQYF
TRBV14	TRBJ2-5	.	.	TGTGCCAGCAGCCAATCCGGACATCCCATACAAGAGACCCAGTACTTC	CASSQSGHPIQETQYF
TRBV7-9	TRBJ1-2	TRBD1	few	TGTGCCAGCAGCTTAGACAGGGGGTATGTGAATGGCTACACCTTC	CASSLDRGYVNGYTF